These 18 T cell receptor beta chains came from one sample sequenced in a study of blood T cell repertoires in COVID-19. Assay: immunoSEQ multiplex PCR; the TCRdb copy retains only in-frame clones and omits some. The sample includes 150,000 to 200,000 clones, more than 75% of them seen just once. Sample: peripheral blood. Receptors originate from a man over 45 who had recovered from COVID-19.

V and J are TRBV25-1 and TRBJ2-1, with 8 bases that match TRBD1. After removal of 3 bases from V and 5 bases from J, the junction contained 3 bases not matched to a gene. The CDR3 is 14 amino acids. CDR1 and CDR2 from the germline V gene are MGHDK and SYGVNS. The CDR3 loop reads CASSEWTGNNEQFF. CDR3 sequence (DNA): TGTGCCAGCAGTGAGTGGACAGGGAACAATGAGCAGTTCTTC.

V is TRBV9 and J is TRBJ1-1, with 7 bases lining up with TRBD1. Germline V gene data show CDR1 as SGDLS and CDR2 as YYNGEE. The CDR3 runs 15 residues. V shed 2 bases, J shed 7 bases, and the junction held 11 bases outside the gene matches. This CDR3 reads CASSVQDRVNVEAFF. The CDR3 nucleotides are TGTGCCAGCAGCGTCCAAGACAGGGTGAATGTTGAAGCTTTCTTT. Full variable domain (missing parts from reference TRBV9 and TRBJ1-1): DSGVTQTPKHLITATGQRVTLRCSPRSGDLSVYWYQQSLDQGLQFLIQYYNGEERAKGNILERFSAQQFPDLHSELNLSSLELGDSALYFCASSVQDRVNVEAFFGQGTRLTVV.

This chain uses TRBV19 with TRBJ1-5; 10 nucleotides line up with TRBD1. Trimming cost V 8 bases and J 1 base; bases outside gene matches: 5. Germline CDR1 LNHDA, CDR2 SQIVND (reference sequence). CDR3 length equals 15 residues. CDR3 region: CASRDRGPSNQPQHF. The CDR3 DNA follows: TGTGCCAGTCGTGACAGGGGGCCAAGCAATCAGCCCCAGCATTTT.

This chain links TRBV7-2 with TRBJ2-7; the match to TRBD2 covers 13 bases. Germline values: CDR1 SGHTA, CDR2 FQGNSA. The CDR3 spans 14 residues. V was pared by 6 bases and J by 4 bases, with 3 bases of the junction left unmatched. CDR3 in amino acids: CASSWTSGSYEQYF. CDR3 sequence (DNA): TGTGCCAGCAGTTGGACTAGCGGGAGTTACGAGCAGTACTTC.

The rearrangement joins TRBV12-5 to TRBJ2-1; D is possibly TRBD1 (6 bases). CDR1 is LGHNT and CDR2 is FRNRAP in the germline V gene. The CDR3 runs 17 residues. V was shortened by 5 bases and J by 5 bases, with 22 bases between the two germline ends. The CDR3 DNA reads TGTGCTAGTGGTCCTGACCTACGGACAGTAGTTCACAATGAGCAGTTCTTC. It yields the protein CASGPDLRTVVHNEQFF.

This chain connects TRBV27 to TRBJ2-3, with 7 positions matching TRBD1. In germline, CDR1 is MNHEY, CDR2 SMNVEV (reference sequence). The V and J ends lost 4 bases and 1 base, in that order; junction bases with no gene match: 2. The length of the CDR3 is 14 residues. The CDR3 here is CASSYRGRTDTQYF. In DNA form, the CDR3 reads TGTGCCAGCAGTTACAGGGGCCGCACAGATACGCAGTATTTT.

The chain links TRBV7-2 to TRBJ2-1; TRBD2 matches at 9 bases. V gave up 4 bases and J gave up 7 bases; unmatched junction bases: 8. Germline CDR1 SGHTA, CDR2 FQGNSA. CDR3 size: 15 residues. The CDR3 coding sequence is TGTGCCAGCAGCTCAGGAGGGACTAGCCATAATGAGCAGTTCTTC. This translates into CASSSGGTSHNEQFF.

The chain combines TRBV9 with TRBJ1-2; a possible D gene is TRBD1 (5 bases). CDR3 size: 14 residues. V lost 5 bases to trimming and J lost 6 bases, with 17 bases between them. Germline lookup yields CDR1 SGDLS and CDR2 YYNGEE. The CDR3 region has the DNA TGTGCCAGCAGGGGGGAGGGCAGACGGGATGGCTACACCTTC. This gives the protein CASRGEGRRDGYTF. Using reference TRBV9 and TRBJ1-2 for the parts outside the CDR3, the full variable domain is DSGVTQTPKHLITATGQRVTLRCSPRSGDLSVYWYQQSLDQGLQFLIQYYNGEERAKGNILERFSAQQFPDLHSELNLSSLELGDSALYFCASRGEGRRDGYTFGSGTRLTVV.

The table lists this clone with a count of one. This sequence joins TRBV18 and TRBJ2-7, with D possibly matching TRBD1 (6 bases). The CDR3 totals 13 residues. The V gene's germline CDR1 is KGHSH and CDR2 LQKENI. Trimming removed 1 base at V and 2 bases at J, with 6 bases between. CDR3 coding DNA: TGTGCCAGCTCACCACGACAGGCCTACGAGCAGTACTTC. Amino acid sequence: CASSPRQAYEQYF.

The rearrangement joins TRBV7-9 to TRBJ1-3; D is unresolved. The CDR3 sequence is 15 residues long. Germline lookup yields CDR1 SEHNR and CDR2 FQNEAQ (reference sequence). The V gene lost 1 base and the J gene lost 0 bases, with 7 bases spanning the gap. Written as DNA, the CDR3 is TGTGCCAGCAGCTTAGAACTTCTCTCTGGAAACACCATATATTTT. Translation gives CASSLELLSGNTIYF.

This chain links TRBV9 with TRBJ2-3; 11 bases are a match to TRBD1. The J segment lost 5 bases and the V segment lost 3 bases, leaving 14 bases of the junction unmatched. The CDR3 has 18 residues. CDR1 SGDLS and CDR2 YYNGEE come from the germline V gene. CDR3 region: CASSATPGQGESRDTQYF. The DNA of the CDR3 is TGTGCCAGCAGCGCCACCCCGGGACAGGGGGAGTCCAGAGATACGCAGTATTTT. The full variable domain, rest sourced from reference TRBV9 and TRBJ2-3, is DSGVTQTPKHLITATGQRVTLRCSPRSGDLSVYWYQQSLDQGLQFLIQYYNGEERAKGNILERFSAQQFPDLHSELNLSSLELGDSALYFCASSATPGQGESRDTQYFGPGTRLTVL.

The V gene is TRBV6-2 or TRBV6-3, the J gene TRBJ1-1; 9 nucleotides match TRBD1. The CDR3 extends over 17 amino acids. Germline assignment: CDR1 MNHEY and CDR2 SVGEGT. J gave up 0 bases and V 5 bases, and 10 bases lay outside the gene matches. The CDR3 DNA sequence: TGTGCCAGCAGTCAGGACAGGGGAGGGTTTGTGAACACTGAAGCTTTCTTT. It specifies CASSQDRGGFVNTEAFF.

J is TRBJ2-1 and V is TRBV27, with TRBD2 matching 9 bases. In germline, CDR1 is MNHEY, CDR2 SMNVEV (reference sequence). V shed 0 bases, J shed 3 bases, and the junction held 12 bases outside the gene matches. This CDR3 contains 19 residues. CDR3 amino acids: CASSLSLLRTSEFYNEQFF. The DNA for the CDR3 is TGTGCCAGCAGTTTATCGCTCCTGCGGACTAGCGAGTTCTACAATGAGCAGTTCTTC.

The chain is built from TRBV27 and TRBJ1-6; 7 bases fit TRBD1. Germline CDR1 is MNHEY and CDR2 is SMNVEV (reference sequence). V trimming: 5 bases; J trimming: 5 bases; junction bases outside the gene matches: 6. The length of the CDR3 is 15 residues. Written as DNA, the CDR3 is TGTGCCAGCAGTCCCAGGGGGGCAAATAATTCACCCCTCCACTTT. It translates to CASSPRGANNSPLHF.

V usage is TRBV6-1 and J usage is TRBJ2-7, with D perhaps TRBD2 (6 bases). The CDR3 is 15 amino acids. Germline V gene lookup returns CDR1 MNHNS and CDR2 SASEGT. Between the trimmed V and J ends, which lost 1 base and 2 bases, there was a span of 12 bases. The CDR3, as DNA: TGTGCCAGCAGTGAAGTCCACGGGGGTCCCTACGAGCAGTACTTC. Translating gives CASSEVHGGPYEQYF.

The table lists this clone with a count of one. The genes are TRBV18 and TRBJ2-3, with TRBD1 matching 8 bases. This CDR3 is 14 amino acids long. Germline trimming cut 8 bases from V and 3 bases from J; bases unmatched to any gene: 7. The germline CDR1 and CDR2 sequences are KGHSH and LQKENI. CDR3 region: CASAVTGGTDTQYF. The DNA for the CDR3 is TGTGCCAGCGCAGTTACAGGGGGAACAGATACGCAGTATTTT.

This clone turned up a few times. The V gene is TRBV28, the J gene TRBJ2-1; D may be TRBD1 (6 bases). CDR3 length: 16 amino acids. Germline CDR1 is MDHEN and CDR2 is SYDVKM. V lost 6 bases and J 0 bases, leaving 15 bases between the germline ends. CDR3 in amino acids: CASSTLTGISYNEQFF. Here the CDR3 DNA reads TGTGCCAGCAGCACCCTTACAGGGATCTCCTACAATGAGCAGTTCTTC.

This rearrangement joins TRBV7-2 to TRBJ1-1, with D possibly being TRBD1 (5 bases). CDR1 is SGHTA, CDR2 FQGNSA, per germline. CDR3 size: 14 residues. Trimming removed 2 bases from V and 6 bases from J, with 13 bases in between. The CDR3 reads CASSLRRWGPEAFF. The CDR3 bases are TGTGCCAGCAGCTTAAGACGGTGGGGCCCTGAAGCTTTCTTT.